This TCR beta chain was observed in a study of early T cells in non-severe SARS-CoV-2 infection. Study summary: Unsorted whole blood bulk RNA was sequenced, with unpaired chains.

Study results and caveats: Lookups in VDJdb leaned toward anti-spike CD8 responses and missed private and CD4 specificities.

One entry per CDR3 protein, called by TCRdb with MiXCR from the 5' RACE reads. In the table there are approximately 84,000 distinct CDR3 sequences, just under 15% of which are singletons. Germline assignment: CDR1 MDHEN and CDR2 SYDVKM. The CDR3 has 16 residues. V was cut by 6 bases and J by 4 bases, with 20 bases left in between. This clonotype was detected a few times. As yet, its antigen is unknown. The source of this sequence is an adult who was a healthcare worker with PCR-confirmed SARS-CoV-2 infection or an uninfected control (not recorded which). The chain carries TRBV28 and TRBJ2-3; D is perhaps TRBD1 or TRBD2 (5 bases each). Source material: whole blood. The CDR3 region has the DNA TGTGCCAGCAGCTTAGCAGGGTCGGTGGAGGCAGATACGCAGTATTTT. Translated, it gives CASSLAGSVEADTQYF.